The 21 T cell receptor beta chains in this list originate from one sample, sequenced in a study of blood T cell repertoires in COVID-19. Libraries were prepared by immunoSEQ multiplex PCR; TCRdb keeps only in-frame clonotypes and omits some of them. The table includes some 310,000 clones, 90% detected once. The sample consisted of peripheral blood. These receptors originate from a woman in her forties with COVID-19, enrolled during active disease.

V and J are TRBV29-1 and TRBJ2-1; 7 bases agree with TRBD2. Trimming took 5 bases from V and 8 from J; bases not matched to a gene: 9. CDR3 length: 13 residues. CDR1 is SQVTM and CDR2 is ANQGSEA in the germline V gene. The CDR3 is CSVQGEGQHEQFF. DNA for the CDR3: TGCAGCGTTCAAGGGGAGGGCCAACATGAGCAGTTCTTC.

The table lists this clone with a few counts. This chain links TRBV28 with TRBJ2-7; a weak D match, TRBD2 (6 bases). Germline V gives CDR1 MDHEN, CDR2 SYDVKM. This CDR3 contains 14 residues. Trimming shortened V by 5 bases and J by 1 base, and 12 bases separated the two germline ends. The CDR3 nucleotides are TGTGCCAGCAGTCGTGGAGGGGTTTCCTACGAGCAGTACTTC. Protein: CASSRGGVSYEQYF.

The chain couples TRBV30 to TRBJ1-6, with D possibly being TRBD1 (5 bases). CDR3 length equals 12 residues. Trimming took off 6 bases at V and 8 bases at J, with 11 bases between the two ends. Per the germline V gene, CDR1 is GTSNPN and CDR2 is SVGIG (reference sequence). In DNA form, the CDR3 reads TGTGCCTGCGGGACTTCGGATTCACCCCTCCACTTT. Its protein is CACGTSDSPLHF.

The V gene is TRBV28, the J gene TRBJ2-5, with a weak D call TRBD1 (5 bases). CDR1 MDHEN and CDR2 SYDVKM come from the germline V gene. This CDR3 comprises 16 residues. V lost 1 base to trimming and J lost 4 bases, with 16 bases between them. The CDR3 DNA reads as TGTGCCAGCAGTTTATTTCCGACAGTTGGGGCAGAGACCCAGTACTTC. Translating gives CASSLFPTVGAETQYF.

V gene TRBV2 combines with J gene TRBJ1-3; TRBD1 aligns across 12 bases. After removal of 5 bases from V and 3 bases from J, the junction contained 2 bases not matched to a gene. This CDR3 comprises 15 residues. CDR1 and CDR2 (germline): SNHLY, FYNNEI. Here the CDR3 DNA reads TGTGCCAGCAGTCGGGACAGGGGGCATGGAAACACCATATATTTT. Its protein is CASSRDRGHGNTIYF.

This chain joins TRBV19 and TRBJ2-5; the match to TRBD1 covers 8 bases. J was trimmed by 5 bases and V by 10 bases; bases with no gene match: 12. The CDR3 runs 14 residues. Germline V gene lookup returns CDR1 LNHDA and CDR2 SQIVND (reference sequence). CDR3: CATSGQASGETQYF. CDR3 bases: TGTGCCACCTCGGGACAGGCCTCCGGGGAGACCCAGTACTTC.

The chain combines TRBV19 with TRBJ1-4; unclear D gene. The V gene's germline CDR1 is LNHDA and CDR2 SQIVND (reference sequence). This CDR3 is 15 amino acids long. Trimming left V 3 bases short and J 0 bases short, with 8 bases between. CDR3 amino acids: CASSIQQATNEKLFF. The CDR3 DNA reads as TGTGCCAGTAGTATCCAACAAGCAACTAATGAAAAACTGTTTTTT.

The rearrangement links TRBV9 to TRBJ1-6; 7 bases are a match to TRBD1. V shed 4 bases and J 0 bases; nucleotides not matched to a gene: 10. Germline V gene lookup returns CDR1 SGDLS and CDR2 YYNGEE. The CDR3 covers 18 residues. The CDR3 is CASSPRTGPSSYNSPLHF. CDR3 sequence (DNA): TGTGCCAGCAGCCCCCGGACAGGACCGAGCTCCTATAATTCACCCCTCCACTTT.

The chain joins TRBV10-3 to TRBJ1-5; weak D call: TRBD1 (6 bases). The CDR3 is 17 amino acids. Trimming pared 2 bases from V and 3 bases from J, leaving 17 bases between. Germline-derived CDR1 and CDR2 are ENHRY and SYGVKD. The CDR3 protein is CAISETTTGSSNQPQHF. The CDR3 region has the DNA TGTGCCATCAGTGAGACGACAACAGGGTCCTCCAATCAGCCCCAGCATTTT.

The chain is built from TRBV9 and TRBJ2-5; 9 bases are shared with TRBD2. The germline CDR1 and CDR2 sequences are SGDLS and YYNGEE. The CDR3 contains 15 residues. After removal of 4 bases from V and 5 bases from J, the junction contained 9 bases not matched to a gene. The CDR3 sequence: CASSPAREGGETQYF. DNA for the CDR3: TGTGCCAGCAGCCCGGCGCGGGAGGGCGGGGAGACCCAGTACTTC.

The rearrangement links TRBV12-5 to TRBJ1-5; D gene uncertain. The length of the CDR3 is 12 residues. Trimming removed 3 bases at V and 8 bases at J, with 8 bases between. Germline assignment: CDR1 LGHNT and CDR2 FRNRAP. The CDR3 DNA is TGTGCTAGTGGTTTTCGGGGAGAGCCCCAGCATTTT. Its protein product is CASGFRGEPQHF.

The rearrangement joins TRBV28 to TRBJ2-7; tentative D call: TRBD2 (5 bases). Trimming removed 5 bases from V and 9 bases from J, with 20 bases in between. This CDR3 spans 14 amino acids. Germline V gene lookup returns CDR1 MDHEN and CDR2 SYDVKM. This chain's CDR3 is CASSLSSRGLGQYF. The CDR3 nucleotides read TGTGCCAGCAGTCTCAGCAGCCGGGGATTAGGGCAGTACTTC. Complete variable domain (other parts from reference TRBV28 and TRBJ2-7): DVKVTQSSRYLVKRTGEKVFLECVQDMDHENMFWYRQDPGLGLRLIYFSYDVKMKEKGDIPEGYSVSREKKERFSLILESASTNQTSMYLCASSLSSRGLGQYFGPGTRLTVT.

V is TRBV7-2 and J is TRBJ1-5; D may be TRBD1 (6 bases). The CDR3 is made up of 16 amino acids. V gave up 5 bases and J gave up 0 bases, with 14 bases separating them. Germline values: CDR1 SGHTA, CDR2 FQGNSA. Here the CDR3 DNA reads TGTGCCAGCAGCCCCGGGGGGGGCCCTAGCAATCAGCCCCAGCATTTT. Amino acid sequence: CASSPGGGPSNQPQHF.

J is TRBJ2-7 and V is TRBV5-8; 7 bases map to TRBD1. Germline V gives CDR1 SGHTS, CDR2 YDEGEE. The ends lost 0 bases at V and 4 bases at J; junction bases unmatched: 10. The CDR3 loop spans 16 amino acids. CDR3 region: CASSLALRGGGYEQYF. The DNA of the CDR3 is TGTGCCAGCAGCTTGGCACTGAGAGGGGGCGGATACGAGCAGTACTTC.

The table lists this clone with a count of one. This chain uses TRBV5-6 with TRBJ1-1; D is ambiguous. Germline V CDR1 and CDR2: SGHDT, YYEEEE. CDR3 length equals 13 residues. With 0 bases removed from V and 9 bases from J, the gap between germline ends came to 12 bases. This chain's CDR3 is CASSLGTLNQAFF. Written as DNA, the CDR3 is TGTGCCAGCAGCTTGGGGACTCTAAACCAAGCTTTCTTT. The whole variable domain, filled in from reference TRBV5-6 and TRBJ1-1, reads DAGVTQSPTHLIKTRGQQVTLRCSPKSGHDTVSWYQQALGQGPQFIFQYYEEEERQRGNFPDRFSGHQFPNYSSELNVNALLLGDSALYLCASSLGTLNQAFFGQGTRLTVV.

The rearrangement joins TRBV3-1 (or the pseudogene TRBV3-2) to TRBJ1-1; TRBD1 agrees at 10 bases. In germline, CDR1 is LGHDT, CDR2 YNNKEL (reference sequence). This CDR3 region has 13 residues. Trimming removed 4 bases from V and 4 bases from J; junction bases left unmatched: 0. CDR3 protein: CASSRTGGTEAFF. In nucleotides, the CDR3 is TGTGCCAGCAGCCGGACAGGGGGCACTGAAGCTTTCTTT.

The chain is built from TRBV7-3 and TRBJ2-7; 9 bases map to TRBD1. V shed 4 bases, J shed 7 bases, and the junction held 5 bases outside the gene matches. Germline loops: CDR1 SGHTA, CDR2 FQGTGA. The CDR3 covers 13 residues. The CDR3 DNA is TGTGCCAGCAGCTCCCAGACAGGGGGGGAGCAGTACTTC. Its translation is CASSSQTGGEQYF.

In this sample, this clone turned up a few times. The CDR3 coding sequence is TGTGCCAGCAGCCTCACAGTGAACACTGAAGCTTTCTTT. Translating gives CASSLTVNTEAFF. The chain uses TRBV6-1 and TRBJ1-1; D is uncertain. The CDR3 sequence is 13 residues long. Trimming shortened V by 6 bases and J by 0 bases, and 8 bases separated the two germline ends. CDR1 MNHNS and CDR2 SASEGT come from the germline V gene.

V usage is TRBV28 and J usage is TRBJ2-5, with D possibly being TRBD1 (7 bases). The CDR3 spans 15 residues. CDR1 is MDHEN, CDR2 SYDVKM, per germline. Trimming pared 6 bases from V and 4 bases from J, leaving 18 bases between. The CDR3 nucleotides are TGTGCCAGCAGCCTGGGTCAGGGGGGTACAGAGACCCAGTACTTC. Its translation is CASSLGQGGTETQYF.

This clone came up a few times. The chain uses TRBV28 and TRBJ1-3; D unclear. This CDR3 has 15 residues. The germline CDR1 and CDR2 sequences are MDHEN and SYDVKM. Trimming took off 1 base at V and 0 bases at J, with 7 bases between the two ends. Here the CDR3 reads CASSLSGSSGNTIYF. The CDR3 region has the DNA TGTGCCAGCAGTTTATCAGGCAGCTCTGGAAACACCATATATTTT.

J is TRBJ1-1 and V is TRBV4-3; D gene uncertain. This CDR3 contains 15 residues. The germline V gene has CDR1 LGHNA and CDR2 YSLEER. With 0 bases removed from V and 3 bases from J, the gap between germline ends came to 11 bases. CDR3 DNA sequence: TGCGCCAGCAGCCAAGATCTGGACGGGGACACTGAAGCTTTCTTT. It specifies CASSQDLDGDTEAFF.